This TCR beta chain was documented in a study of T cells expressing NK-cell markers. Looking at the study overall: In sorted CD3+CD56+NKG2C+, CD3+CD56+NKG2C- and CD3+CD56-NKG2C+ T cells, TCR beta repertoires were obtained. Seropositivity for HCMV was found in seven of the eight sequenced donors, with one seronegative.

About this clonotype: Its antigen is as yet unknown.

Germline assignment: CDR1 DFQATT and CDR2 SNEGSKA (reference sequence). The CDR3 runs to 13 residues. The study, taken as a whole, reports: The study left the HCMV specificity of expanded NKG2C+ T cell clones unresolved.

As the method of synthesis, 5'RACE template switching with UMIs yielded TCR beta cDNA. TCRdb reprocessed the 5' RACE reads and stores each CDR3 protein as one record, lacking DNA. This repertoire includes about 400,000 distinct CDR3 sequences. The chain has TRBV20-1 and TRBJ2-3; TCRdb designates TRBD2, a call that cannot be tested without DNA. The sequenced material came from blood T cells: a sorted CD56 or NKG2C T cell subset, CD4+ or CD8+ T cells, or bulk PBMC T cells (not recorded which). The origin of this receptor is a woman aged 45-65 years in good health. CDR3 sequence reads: CSARFPATDTQYF.